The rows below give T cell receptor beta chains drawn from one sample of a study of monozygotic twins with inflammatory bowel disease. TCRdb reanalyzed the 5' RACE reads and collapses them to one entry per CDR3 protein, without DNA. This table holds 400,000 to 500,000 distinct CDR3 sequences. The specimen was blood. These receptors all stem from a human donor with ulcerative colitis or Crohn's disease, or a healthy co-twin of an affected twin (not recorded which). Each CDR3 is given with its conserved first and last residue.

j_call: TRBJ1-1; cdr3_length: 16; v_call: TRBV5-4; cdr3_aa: CASSLGQGWMNTEAFF
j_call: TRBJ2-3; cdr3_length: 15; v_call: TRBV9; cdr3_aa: CASSQTAGGTDTQYF
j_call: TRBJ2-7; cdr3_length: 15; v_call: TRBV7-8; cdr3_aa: CASSSLGLAGVEQYF
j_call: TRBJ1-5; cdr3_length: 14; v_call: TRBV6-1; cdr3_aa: CASSGRASGQPQHF
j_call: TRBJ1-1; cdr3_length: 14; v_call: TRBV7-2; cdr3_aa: CASSLGVHNTEAFF
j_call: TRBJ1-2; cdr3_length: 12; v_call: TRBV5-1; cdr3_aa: CASSETDYGYTF
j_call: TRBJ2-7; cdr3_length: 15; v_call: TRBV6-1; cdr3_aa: CASTGTSGSSLEQYF
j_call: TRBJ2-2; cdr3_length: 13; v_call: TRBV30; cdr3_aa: CAWSPLNTGELFF
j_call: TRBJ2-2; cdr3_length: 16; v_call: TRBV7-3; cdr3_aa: CASRELAGWPTGELFF
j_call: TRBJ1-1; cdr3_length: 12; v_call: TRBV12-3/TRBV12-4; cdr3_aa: CASSLRGHEAFF
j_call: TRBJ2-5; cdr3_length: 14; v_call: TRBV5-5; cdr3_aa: CASSFALAGETQYF
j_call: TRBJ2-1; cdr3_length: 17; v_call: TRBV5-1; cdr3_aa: CASSLLAGGPFLNEQFF
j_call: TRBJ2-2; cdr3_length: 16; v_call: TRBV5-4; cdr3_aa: CASSRGTARNTGELFF
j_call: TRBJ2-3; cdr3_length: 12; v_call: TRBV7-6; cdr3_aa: CASSPLPDTQYF
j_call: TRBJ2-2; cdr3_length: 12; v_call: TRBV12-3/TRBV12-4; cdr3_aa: CASSHTVGELFF
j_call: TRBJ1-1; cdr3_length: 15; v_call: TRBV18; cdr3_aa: CASSPLGTENTEAFF
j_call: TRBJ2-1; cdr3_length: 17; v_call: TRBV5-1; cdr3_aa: CASSLGGEPNFYNEQFF
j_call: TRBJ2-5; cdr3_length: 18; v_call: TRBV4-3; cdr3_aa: CASSQDAVAEAKRETQYF
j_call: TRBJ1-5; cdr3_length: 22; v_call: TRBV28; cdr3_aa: CASSLWGYFRDRETNSNQPQHF
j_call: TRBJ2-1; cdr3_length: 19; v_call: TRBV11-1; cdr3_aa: CASSLLTSGGVVPYNEQFF
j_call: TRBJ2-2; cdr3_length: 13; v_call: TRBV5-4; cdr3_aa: CASSLGKGTQLFF
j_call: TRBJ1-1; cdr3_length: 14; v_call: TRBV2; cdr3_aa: CASSPGPVNTEAFF
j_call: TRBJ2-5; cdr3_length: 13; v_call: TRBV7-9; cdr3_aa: CASSFRSGETQYF
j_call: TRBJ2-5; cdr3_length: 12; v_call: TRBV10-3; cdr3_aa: CATSRAQETQYF
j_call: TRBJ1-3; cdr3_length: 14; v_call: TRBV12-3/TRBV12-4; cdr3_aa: CASSPLLYGNTIYF
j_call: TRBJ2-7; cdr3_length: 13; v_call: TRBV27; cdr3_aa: CASSLSRPYEQYF
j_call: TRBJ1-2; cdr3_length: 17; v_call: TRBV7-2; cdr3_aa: CASSLGNPGQGLGGYTF
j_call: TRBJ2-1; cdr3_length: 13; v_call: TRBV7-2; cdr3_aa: CASSFQEGSEQFF
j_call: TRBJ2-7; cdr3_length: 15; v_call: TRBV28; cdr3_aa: CASGGERGLSYEQYF
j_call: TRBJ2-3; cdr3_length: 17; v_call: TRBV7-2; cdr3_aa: CASSLVSGRAITDTQYF
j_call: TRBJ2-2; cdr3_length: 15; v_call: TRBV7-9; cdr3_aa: CASSLEGGVTGELFF
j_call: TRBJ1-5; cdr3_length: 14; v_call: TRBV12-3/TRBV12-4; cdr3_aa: CASSLSPRDQPQHF
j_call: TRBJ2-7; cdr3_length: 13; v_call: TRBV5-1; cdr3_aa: CASSLELAYEQYF
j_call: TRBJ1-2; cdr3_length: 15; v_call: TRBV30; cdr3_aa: CATLGTSQANYGYTF
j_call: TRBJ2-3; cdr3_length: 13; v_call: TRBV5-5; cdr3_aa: CASSLYPKDTQYF
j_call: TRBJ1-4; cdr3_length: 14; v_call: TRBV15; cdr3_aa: CATSTRQGEEKLFF
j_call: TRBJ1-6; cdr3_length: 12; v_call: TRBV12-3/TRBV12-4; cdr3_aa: CAIRGRNSPLHF
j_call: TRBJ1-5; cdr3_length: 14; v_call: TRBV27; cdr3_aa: CASSSWEGYQPQHF
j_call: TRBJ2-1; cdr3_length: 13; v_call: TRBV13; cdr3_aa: CASSPPLERVQFF
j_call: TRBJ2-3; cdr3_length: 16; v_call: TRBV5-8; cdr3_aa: CASSFRAGGNSYTQYF
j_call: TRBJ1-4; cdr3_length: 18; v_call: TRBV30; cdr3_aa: CAWSVDAVGPGDDEKLFF
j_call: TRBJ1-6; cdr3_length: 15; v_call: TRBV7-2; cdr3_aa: CASSLGGARNSPLHF
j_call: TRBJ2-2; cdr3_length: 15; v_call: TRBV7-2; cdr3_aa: CASSLVGTETGELFF
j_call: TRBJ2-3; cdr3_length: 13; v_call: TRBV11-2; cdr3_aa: CASSLDDGDTQYF
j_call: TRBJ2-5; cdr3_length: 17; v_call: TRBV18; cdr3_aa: CASSPKVVGSSQETQYF
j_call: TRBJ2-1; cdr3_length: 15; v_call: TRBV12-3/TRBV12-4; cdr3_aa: CASSFGTSNLSEQFF
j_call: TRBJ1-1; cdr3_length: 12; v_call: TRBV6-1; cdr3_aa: CASSEGTIQAFF
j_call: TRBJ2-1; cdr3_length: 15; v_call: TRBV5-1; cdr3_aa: CASTPWTVGANEQFF
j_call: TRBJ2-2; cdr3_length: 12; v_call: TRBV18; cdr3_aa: CASSPGPGELFF
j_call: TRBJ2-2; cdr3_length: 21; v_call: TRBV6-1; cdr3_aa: CASSDGTSGWTGGASSGELFF
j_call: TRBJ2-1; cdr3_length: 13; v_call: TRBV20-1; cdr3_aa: CSAGLAAHNEQFF
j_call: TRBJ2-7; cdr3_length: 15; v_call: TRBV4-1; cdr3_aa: CASSLSGRRDDQQYF
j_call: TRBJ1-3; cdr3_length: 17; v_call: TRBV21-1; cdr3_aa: CASSKVSVRLSGNTIYF
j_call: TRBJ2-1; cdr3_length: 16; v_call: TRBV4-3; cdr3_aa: CASSQDLGLAGGEQFF
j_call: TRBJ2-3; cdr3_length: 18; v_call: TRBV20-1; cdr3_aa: CSAPPGLAGERDTDTQYF
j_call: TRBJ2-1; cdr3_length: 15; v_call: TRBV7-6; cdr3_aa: CASSLSGGAHNEQFF
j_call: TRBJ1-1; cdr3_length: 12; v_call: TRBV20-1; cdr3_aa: CRSVSGNTEAFF
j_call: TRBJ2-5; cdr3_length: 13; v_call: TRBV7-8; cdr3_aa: CASSTGPQETQYF
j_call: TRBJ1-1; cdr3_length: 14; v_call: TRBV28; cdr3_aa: CASSPTGVGTEAFF